Each of the 21 T cell receptor beta chains below was sequenced from the same sample in a study of blood T cell repertoires in COVID-19. Assay: immunoSEQ multiplex PCR; the TCRdb copy retains only in-frame clones and omits some. The table records 60,000 to 90,000 clones, less than 75% of them present only once. Sequenced material: peripheral blood. These receptors were obtained from a man aged 60 to 69 with acute or convalescent COVID-19.

The J gene is TRBJ2-3, the V gene TRBV5-4; D might be TRBD2 (6 bases). The V and J ends lost 0 bases and 5 bases respectively, with 13 bases between them. Germline lookup yields CDR1 SGHNT and CDR2 YYREEE (reference sequence). The length of the CDR3 is 15 residues. CDR3 coding DNA: TGTGCCAGCAGCTTGGACCAGGGCGGGAAAGATACGCAGTATTTT. It translates to CASSLDQGGKDTQYF.

The chain carries TRBV27 and TRBJ1-5; the match to TRBD1 covers 11 bases. J was trimmed by 6 bases and V by 10 bases; bases with no gene match: 11. CDR3 length equals 15 residues. Germline values: CDR1 MNHEY, CDR2 SMNVEV (reference sequence). CDR3 in DNA: TGTGCCATCAAACCCGGGACAGGGGGGAGTCAGCCCCAGCATTTT. Amino acid sequence: CAIKPGTGGSQPQHF.

This clone was recorded once. The rearrangement uses TRBV25-1 and TRBJ2-5; 7 bases align to TRBD2. V gave up 1 base and J gave up 1 base; unmatched junction bases: 12. The CDR3 spans 18 residues. Germline values: CDR1 MGHDK, CDR2 SYGVNS. The CDR3 here is CASSELSNGWEGQETQYF. CDR3 nucleotides: TGTGCCAGCAGTGAATTATCTAATGGGTGGGAGGGCCAAGAGACCCAGTACTTC.

This clone came up a few times. The chain uses TRBV6-2 or TRBV6-3 and TRBJ2-7; 8 nucleotides agree with TRBD1. This CDR3 spans 14 amino acids. Unmatched junction bases numbered 4, after V lost 4 bases and J lost 2 bases. CDR1 and CDR2 (germline): MNHEY, SVGEGT. CDR3 protein: CASSLGTGAYEQYF. The CDR3 coding sequence is TGTGCCAGCAGTTTGGGGACAGGAGCCTACGAGCAGTACTTC.

V and J are TRBV7-3 and TRBJ2-1; D is possibly TRBD1 (6 bases). The CDR3 is 13 amino acids. V was clipped by 5 bases and J by 8 bases, with 13 bases between them. Per the germline V gene, CDR1 is SGHTA and CDR2 is FQGTGA. The CDR3 spells CASSQGFLDEQFF. The CDR3, as DNA: TGTGCCAGCAGCCAGGGGTTTCTGGATGAGCAGTTCTTC. The entire variable domain, with the rest obtained from reference TRBV7-3 and TRBJ2-1, is as follows: GAGVSQTPSNKVTEKGKYVELRCDPISGHTALYWYRQSLGQGPEFLIYFQGTGAADDSGLPNDRFFAVRPEGSVSTLKIQRTERGDSAVYLCASSQGFLDEQFFGPGTRLTVL.

The table lists this clone with a few counts. The CDR3: CASSESPGADPQETQYF. CDR3 DNA: TGCGCCAGCAGTGAGTCGCCAGGGGCAGACCCACAAGAGACCCAGTACTTC. The chain has TRBV10-1 and TRBJ2-5; the D gene is possibly TRBD1 (6 bases). V lost 0 bases to trimming and J lost 2 bases, with 16 bases between them. CDR3 length equals 17 residues. Germline V gives CDR1 WNHNN, CDR2 SYGVQD (reference sequence).

The CDR3 bases are TGCGCCAGCAGCTTAACAGCCGAAGATACGCAGTATTTT. It codes for CASSLTAEDTQYF. The V and J genes are TRBV5-1 and TRBJ2-3; D unresolved. V was trimmed by 2 bases and J by 5 bases, leaving 9 bases between them. The CDR3 sequence is 13 residues long. Germline CDR1 SGHRS, CDR2 YFSETQ. The variable domain in full, with the rest retrieved from reference TRBV5-1 and TRBJ2-3, is KAGVTQTPRYLIKTRGQQVTLSCSPISGHRSVSWYQQTPGQGLQFLFEYFSETQRNKGNFPGRFSGRQFSNSRSEMNVSTLELGDSALYLCASSLTAEDTQYFGPGTRLTVL.

This clone was found a few times. This chain joins TRBV18 and TRBJ1-1, with a possible D match to TRBD1 (5 bases). The germline V and J ends were trimmed by 3 bases and 1 base, with 15 bases remaining between them. Germline CDR1 KGHSH, CDR2 LQKENI. This CDR3 region has 16 residues. The CDR3 bases are TGTGCCAGCTCACCGAATACCGACAGTGCGAACACTGAAGCTTTCTTT. Translation: CASSPNTDSANTEAFF.

DNA of the CDR3: TGTGCCAGTAGGACAGTTGGCGGGGAGCTGTTTTTT. It encodes CASRTVGGELFF. The V gene is TRBV19, the J gene TRBJ2-2; perhaps TRBD1 as D (5 bases). Deletions cut 6 bases from V and 7 bases from J, with 9 bases between. This CDR3 has 12 amino acids. Germline CDR1 is LNHDA and CDR2 is SQIVND (reference sequence).

The J gene is TRBJ2-2, the V gene TRBV27; 9 bases are a match to TRBD1. Germline CDR1 reads MNHEY; CDR2 reads SMNVEV (reference sequence). The CDR3 covers 15 residues. The V and J ends lost 5 bases and 6 bases, in that order; junction bases with no gene match: 7. The CDR3 sequence: CASSRTGGTPGELFF. Written as DNA, the CDR3 is TGTGCCAGCAGTCGTACAGGGGGCACCCCCGGGGAGCTGTTTTTT.

The chain has TRBV25-1 and TRBJ2-5, with 9 bases aligning to TRBD1. The CDR3 has 16 residues. CDR1 and CDR2 (germline): MGHDK, SYGVNS. V lost 4 bases, J lost 0 bases, and 6 bases stayed unmatched. The CDR3 sequence is CASSGGQGSYQETQYF. In DNA, the CDR3 is TGTGCCAGCAGTGGGGGACAGGGTTCTTACCAAGAGACCCAGTACTTC.

The chain couples TRBV7-3 to TRBJ2-3, with 9 nucleotides matching TRBD2. This CDR3 has 15 amino acids. The V and J ends lost 5 bases and 6 bases, in that order; junction bases with no gene match: 9. Germline CDR1 reads SGHTA; CDR2 reads FQGTGA. For the CDR3, the DNA is TGTGCCAGCAGCCGAGCGGGAGGCCCTTTGGATACGCAGTATTTT. Its protein product is CASSRAGGPLDTQYF.

J is TRBJ2-3 and V is TRBV6-1, with TRBD2 identical over 9 bases. Unmatched junction bases numbered 5, after V lost 1 base and J lost 6 bases. Germline assignment: CDR1 MNHNS and CDR2 SASEGT. This CDR3 is built from 15 residues. The DNA for the CDR3 is TGTGCCAGCAGTGAAGGCGGGAGGGCCGCGGATACGCAGTATTTT. Its translation: CASSEGGRAADTQYF.

The CDR3 is CASSREGVDTGELFF. The CDR3 DNA is TGCGCCAGCTCCCGGGAGGGGGTGGACACCGGGGAGCTGTTTTTT. V is TRBV5-1 and J is TRBJ2-2; 8 bases align to TRBD2. Germline-derived CDR1 and CDR2 are SGHRS and YFSETQ. This CDR3 is 15 amino acids long. V was clipped by 7 bases and J by 3 bases; unmatched bases: 8.

This chain links TRBV7-9 with TRBJ1-3, with 7 bases matching TRBD1. J was trimmed by 0 bases and V by 8 bases; bases with no gene match: 4. The CDR3 runs to 14 residues. The germline gives CDR1 SEHNR, CDR2 FQNEAQ (reference sequence). CDR3 nucleotide sequence: TGTGCCAGCCGACAGGGATACTCTGGAAACACCATATATTTT. It specifies CASRQGYSGNTIYF.

The chain is built from TRBV19 and TRBJ2-1, with a tentative D call TRBD1 (6 bases). Deletions cut 6 bases from V and 4 bases from J, with 22 bases between. This CDR3 comprises 17 residues. Germline V CDR1 and CDR2: LNHDA, SQIVND (reference sequence). CDR3 sequence (DNA): TGTGCCAGTAGAGGGGGTAACCCGACGGTCTCTTACAATGAGCAGTTCTTC. It codes for CASRGGNPTVSYNEQFF.

The CDR3 DNA reads as TGCGCCAGCAGCTTGGAAGGAGCGGGATATTACAATGAGCAGTTCTTC. Amino acids: CASSLEGAGYYNEQFF. The chain has TRBV5-1 and TRBJ2-1; TRBD2 matches 7 bases. CDR1 is SGHRS and CDR2 is YFSETQ in the germline V gene. V lost 0 bases to trimming and J lost 4 bases; unmatched junction nucleotides: 7. CDR3 length: 16 amino acids. The full variable domain, completed using reference TRBV5-1 and TRBJ2-1, is KAGVTQTPRYLIKTRGQQVTLSCSPISGHRSVSWYQQTPGQGLQFLFEYFSETQRNKGNFPGRFSGRQFSNSRSEMNVSTLELGDSALYLCASSLEGAGYYNEQFFGPGTRLTVL.

This clone appeared a single time. The chain recombines TRBV7-9 with TRBJ2-1, with D tentatively TRBD1 (6 bases). The germline V gene encodes CDR1 SEHNR and CDR2 FQNEAQ (reference sequence). The CDR3 runs 13 residues. V was shortened by 3 bases and J by 4 bases, with 7 bases between the two germline ends. The CDR3 is CASSFGQYNEQFF. The CDR3 nucleotides are TGTGCCAGCAGCTTCGGACAGTACAATGAGCAGTTCTTC.

The chain employs TRBV4-2 and TRBJ1-2; 8 nucleotides match TRBD1. J was trimmed by 5 bases and V by 0 bases; bases with no gene match: 2. This CDR3 spans 14 amino acids. Germline CDR1 reads LGHNA; CDR2 reads YNFKEQ. CDR3 bases: TGTGCCAGCAGCCAAGAGGACAGGGATTATGGCTACACCTTC. Translating it yields CASSQEDRDYGYTF.

This chain links TRBV11-2 with TRBJ2-7, with 12 bases matching TRBD1. Looked up from germline, CDR1 is SGHAT and CDR2 is FQNNGV. This CDR3 region has 16 residues. V shed 2 bases and J 2 bases; nucleotides not matched to a gene: 4. CDR3: CASSLTGQGATYEQYV. The CDR3 DNA reads TGTGCCAGCAGCTTAACGGGACAGGGGGCGACCTACGAGCAGTACGTC.

The rearrangement links TRBV3-1 (or the pseudogene TRBV3-2) to TRBJ1-1; TRBD1 might be the D (6 bases). This CDR3 region has 14 residues. V shed 4 bases and J shed 5 bases, with 14 bases lying between them. Germline CDR1 and CDR2: LGHDT and YNNKEL (reference sequence). This chain's CDR3 is CASSLEQGWTEAFF. The DNA of the CDR3 is TGTGCCAGCAGCCTGGAACAGGGATGGACTGAAGCTTTCTTT.